The T cell receptor (beta chain) under discussion was sequenced for a study of cytomegalovirus exposure and HLA in healthy donors (dated 2017 in TCRdb). Some background on the complete study: In an earlier analysis of roughly 500 of the donors, under 300 Gb of sequence data and about 110 million unique TCR beta sequences from roughly 180 million T cells were reported. An early release covering 500 to 750 HLA-typed donors comprised about 300 gigabases of sequencing data and some 79 million unique TCR sequences. Among the roughly 430 genotyped donors, approximately 82% belonged to the genetic ancestry cluster associated with self-reported Caucasian donors. The study was designed to test whether signatures of past pathogen exposure could be identified by cataloging public T cell receptors. The study profiled the T cell repertoires of some 610 subjects by immunosequencing and related them to cytomegalovirus serostatus. Besides the first cohort of roughly 660 subjects, a separate validation cohort made up of about 120 different subjects was used. The study combined high-throughput TCR immunosequencing, statistical association of individual TCRs with disease status, and machine learning to predict cytomegalovirus infection status. A later analysis re-analyzed previously published TCR beta repertoires from about 600 donors and added high-resolution HLA genotyping to study TCR occurrence patterns. The later analysis used no new phenotypic data to find candidate immune exposures, relying instead on TCR beta sequences and their occurrence across donors. In an earlier analysis of a few hundred of the donors, high-throughput TCR beta sequencing was used to judge whether each TCR beta V gene segment behaved as functional or pseudogenic. Donor age, sex, ethnicity and CMV serostatus were compiled alongside the repertoire data. In a later genetic analysis, genome-wide SNP genotypes for about three fifths of the roughly 670 donors were used, and that subset was treated as a discovery cohort. Every repertoire in the discovery cohort had been generated on one and the same sequencing platform. Class I and class II HLA loci were covered by the typing at four-digit resolution. Typing coverage differed by locus: A, B, C, DRB1 and DQB1 were typed in roughly 629-630 donors, DQA1 in 522, DPA1 in 600 to 610, and DPB1 in approximately 450. Four to six DR-DQ haplotypes were handled as single units for association and clustering, since linkage in the cohort was strong. Across approximately 400 genotyped donors of the cohort, an average of about 250,000 unique TCR beta nucleotide sequences per donor were sequenced, and approximately 17% of those sequences were non-productive.

Beyond this particular receptor, the publication reports: A further reported finding was that TCR beta sequences accurately predicted the HLA-A and HLA-B alleles for most subjects in the first cohort. According to a later analysis, most CMV-associated TCR beta chains appeared to be HLA-restricted, and the HLA associations seemed to be driven largely by CMV exposure. V-gene and J-gene trimming of TCR beta chains was associated with a missense DCLRE1C variant in a later genetic analysis, and the association was replicated in an independent cohort. According to the authors, the approach could potentially be generalized to other disease states and immunological phenotypes. A later analysis found that HLA-associated TCR beta chains were more clonally expanded and had lower generation probabilities than equally common non-associated chains. Linkage disequilibrium might explain the correlated functional status among segregating V segments, but an unknown experimental factor could not be excluded. Compared with the approximately 600-donor mean, donors in an Asian-associated ancestry cluster had fewer N-insertions in productive TCRs, according to a later genetic analysis. Immune exposure information for the cohort was limited to CMV serostatus. Strong co-occurrence of HLA alleles, especially DR and DQ, made assigning TCR associations to individual alleles difficult. Only TCR beta chains were sequenced in this cohort, and the absence of alpha or paired-chain data limited detectable features. Broadly in line with IMGT annotations, most TCR beta V segments showed up in productive rearrangements about 87% or about 30% of the time in an earlier analysis of around 600 of the donors. HLA typing was unavailable for some donors at each locus, so association tests used only the typed subset. A total of fewer than 200 TCR beta chains were listed by the study as associated with cytomegalovirus. Because counts were too low, about 18 rarely observed V segments, including chromosome 9 orphons, were excluded from the earlier analysis of several hundred of the donors. A cluster of highly shared sequence variants was judged likely to be a technical artifact of the sequencing pipeline. Across donors, most TCR sequences were observed very rarely, whereas some public TCRs were present in many individuals. In a later analysis, TCR association rates were found to vary across HLA loci, with the most associated TCRs seen for DRB1 alleles and the fewest for HLA-C alleles. Presence/absence analyses assumed roughly uniform sequencing depth across donors, an assumption that may not hold. According to a later analysis, parvovirus B19, influenza, CMV and Epstein-Barr virus appeared linked to several top co-occurrence clusters. The classifier was reported to diagnose cytomegalovirus status with high specificity and sensitivity in both the original and validation cohorts. Specific HLA alleles were associated with 15,000 to 20,000 TCR beta sequences at a false discovery rate of 0.05 in a later analysis. In vitro tests confirmed that three of the cytomegalovirus-associated TCR beta chains recognize cytomegalovirus antigens.

The cohort comprised some 680 healthy bone marrow donors. Cohort members were all nominally healthy when sampled, although unrecorded immune exposures were likely present. The donor tested CMV seronegative and was one of the 352 seronegative cohort members. A peripheral blood sample was provided by each donor, and peripheral blood mononuclear cells were used for TCR beta sequencing. The Qiagen DNeasy Blood Extraction Kit was used to extract genomic DNA from the blood cell samples. To prepare the library, the immunoSEQ multiplex PCR assay was applied. A mixture of 60 forward primers for TCR Vbeta segments and 13 reverse primers for TCR Jbeta segments was used in the multiplex PCR. The CDR3 region of rearranged TCR beta genes was amplified from genomic DNA with a multiplex PCR assay. The Illumina HiSeq System was used to sequence the amplified TCR beta libraries as 87-base-pair reads. As for how the authors treated the data: A later analysis counted approximately 74 million unique TCR beta chains across the 640 or so repertoires, and around 9.9 million of these chains were shared by at least two donors. A nearest-neighbor algorithm error-corrected the raw reads and collapsed the reads into unique sequences, merging closely related sequences to remove PCR and sequencing errors. To assign V, D and J gene segments, CDR3 sequences were aligned to IMGT reference sequences. For a sequence to be retained, at least a six-nucleotide match to both a V gene segment and a J gene segment was required. A rearrangement was called productive if the CDR3 had no stop codons and remained in frame with V and J, and every other rearrangement was called non-productive. Following IMGT convention, CDR3 was defined as the stretch from the second conserved V-encoded cysteine up to the conserved J-encoded phenylalanine. The earlier analysis of about 570 of the donors excluded any sequence lacking an unambiguous match to a single V gene segment. An earlier analysis of approximately 590 of the donors classified V segments as functional when productive rearrangements were above 56.7% and as segregating when the standard deviation between donors was above 5%. A statistical classification framework was developed to diagnose cytomegalovirus status using the catalog of TCR beta chain sequences. In a later analysis, V and J genes were assigned by comparing TCR nucleotide sequences against IMGT/GENE-DB human TR gene sequences. Using the TCRdist pipeline, a later analysis assigned CDR3 sequences along with most-parsimonious VDJ recombination scenarios. In a later analysis, every TCR beta chain was defined by the combination of its CDR3 amino acid sequence and its V-gene family, and reads without a unique V-gene family were dropped. In a later analysis, approximately 590 highly shared, low-generation-probability nucleotide sequences were removed to address suspected cross-contamination and a sequencing artifact. A later analysis calculated a clonal expansion index for each public chain from normalized within-repertoire ranks of inferred template counts. A later analysis computed generation probabilities with a VDJ recombination model fitted to out-of-frame rearrangements, and checked the results against IGoR. In a later analysis, TCR-TCR, TCR-HLA and TCR-CMV co-occurrence was scored with hypergeometric tests, and a repertoire-size bias correction was applied to TCR pairs. To estimate false discovery rates, a later analysis permuted the HLA or CMV assignments 20 times. In a later analysis, co-occurring TCRs were grouped with DBSCAN, and TCRdist sequence similarity was added when clustering was performed within HLA-allele-positive subsets. Co-occurrence clustering excluded repertoires with fewer than 30,000 or more than 120,000 public chains, plus five with anomalous nucleotide sharing. TCRdb took over this immuneACCESS table, retaining in-frame rearrangements with V and J assigned. Such tables are incomplete; in checked studies, under half of the missing clones stem from an unresolved V gene, and the remainder is unexplained. V and J calls plus clone size are reproduced from that table; the DNA served to infer D and trimming. The sample contains a few hundred thousand clones, 60% to 85% of them found a single time. The ten most abundant clones make up roughly 15% of the sample.

A word on this clone: The specificity of this receptor is unknown. The junction and the germline gene differ at one end; a read error may be behind it.

The sample taken for sequencing was PBMCs. The TCR originated in a man aged 35 to 55 in good health and CMV-seronegative.

The sequence in DNA is TGTGCCGGCAGCGGGTCAGGAAACGGTGAAGCTTTCTTT. Protein translation: CAGSGSGNGEAFF. The chain couples TRBV5-6 to TRBJ1-1; a confident D gene designation cannot be given. CDR1 is given as SGHDT and CDR2 as YYEEEE, both from the germline V gene. The CDR3 measures 13 amino acids from cysteine to phenylalanine. The entry retains the CDR3 DNA only, 39 bases that are in frame from base 1.